The clone carrying this T cell receptor (beta chain) was seen only once. Researchers ran the PCR with 60 Vbeta and 13 Jbeta primers. Sequenced by immunoSEQ multiplex PCR; TCRdb stores in-frame clones only, minus some. The sample records 90,000 to 120,000 clones, about 68% being singletons. The data derive from a study of cytomegalovirus exposure and HLA in healthy donors. Trimming took off 0 bases at V and 8 bases at J, with 13 bases between the two ends. Germline CDR1 and CDR2: LNHNV and YYDKDF (reference sequence). This CDR3 is 14 amino acids long. The chain employs TRBV15 and TRBJ1-2; perhaps TRBD1 as D (5 bases). The source is a male donor in good health and CMV-seropositive. Sequenced: PBMCs. The CDR3: CATSRDRGWIGYTF. The CDR3 nucleotides are TGTGCCACCAGCAGAGATAGGGGCTGGATCGGCTACACCTTC. The full variable domain, completed using reference TRBV15 and TRBJ1-2, is DAMVIQNPRYQVTQFGKPVTLSCSQTLNHNVMYWYQQKSSQAPKLLFHYYDKDFNNEADTPDNFQSRRPNTSFCFLDIRSPGLGDTAMYLCATSRDRGWIGYTFGSGTRLTVV.